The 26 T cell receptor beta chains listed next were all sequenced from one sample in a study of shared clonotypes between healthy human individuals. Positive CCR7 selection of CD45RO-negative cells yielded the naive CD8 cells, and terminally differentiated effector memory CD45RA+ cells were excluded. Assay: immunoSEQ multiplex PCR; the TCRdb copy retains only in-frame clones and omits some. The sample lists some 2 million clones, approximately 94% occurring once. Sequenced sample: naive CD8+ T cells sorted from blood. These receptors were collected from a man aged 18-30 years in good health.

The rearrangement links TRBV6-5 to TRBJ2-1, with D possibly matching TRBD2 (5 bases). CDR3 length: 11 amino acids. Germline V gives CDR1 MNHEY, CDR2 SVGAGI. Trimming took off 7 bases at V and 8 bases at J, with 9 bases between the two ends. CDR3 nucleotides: TGTGCCAGCACCATCGGGGATGAGCAGTTCTTC. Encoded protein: CASTIGDEQFF.

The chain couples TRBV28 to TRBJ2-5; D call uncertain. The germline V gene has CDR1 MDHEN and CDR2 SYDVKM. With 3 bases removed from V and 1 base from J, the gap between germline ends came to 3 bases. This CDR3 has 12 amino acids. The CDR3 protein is CASSFSQETQYF. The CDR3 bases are TGTGCCAGCAGTTTTTCCCAAGAGACCCAGTACTTC.

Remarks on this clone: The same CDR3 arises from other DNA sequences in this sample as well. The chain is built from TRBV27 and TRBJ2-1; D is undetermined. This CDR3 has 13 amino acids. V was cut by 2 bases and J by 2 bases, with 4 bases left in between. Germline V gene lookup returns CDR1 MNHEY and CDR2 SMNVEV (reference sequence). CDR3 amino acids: CASSLLAYNEQFF. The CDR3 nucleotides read TGTGCCAGCAGTTTACTAGCCTACAATGAGCAGTTCTTC.

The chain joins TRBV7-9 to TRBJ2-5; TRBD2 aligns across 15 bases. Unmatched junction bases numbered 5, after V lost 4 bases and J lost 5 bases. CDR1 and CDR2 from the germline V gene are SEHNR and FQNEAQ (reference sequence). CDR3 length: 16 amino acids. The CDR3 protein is CASSSWTSGRGETQYF. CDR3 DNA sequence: TGTGCCAGCAGCTCTTGGACTAGCGGGAGGGGGGAGACCCAGTACTTC.

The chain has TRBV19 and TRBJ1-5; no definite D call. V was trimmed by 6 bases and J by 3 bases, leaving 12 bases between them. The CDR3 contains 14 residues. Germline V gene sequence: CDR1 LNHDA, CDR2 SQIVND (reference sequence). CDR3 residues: CASRVRDYNQPQHF. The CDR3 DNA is TGTGCCAGTAGGGTCCGGGATTACAATCAGCCCCAGCATTTT.

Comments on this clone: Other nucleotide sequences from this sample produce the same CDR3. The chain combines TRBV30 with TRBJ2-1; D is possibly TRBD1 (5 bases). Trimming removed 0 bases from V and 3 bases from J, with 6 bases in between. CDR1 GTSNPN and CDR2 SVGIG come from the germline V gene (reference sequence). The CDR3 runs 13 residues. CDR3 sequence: CAWSVGDYNEQFF. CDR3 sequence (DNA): TGTGCCTGGAGTGTAGGGGACTACAATGAGCAGTTCTTC.

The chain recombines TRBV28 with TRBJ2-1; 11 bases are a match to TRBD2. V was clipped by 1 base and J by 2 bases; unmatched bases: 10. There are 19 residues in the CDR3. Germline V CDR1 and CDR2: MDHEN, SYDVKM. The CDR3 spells CASSLSLAGGEFAYNEQFF. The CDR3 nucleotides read TGTGCCAGCAGTTTATCGCTAGCGGGAGGAGAGTTCGCCTACAATGAGCAGTTCTTC.

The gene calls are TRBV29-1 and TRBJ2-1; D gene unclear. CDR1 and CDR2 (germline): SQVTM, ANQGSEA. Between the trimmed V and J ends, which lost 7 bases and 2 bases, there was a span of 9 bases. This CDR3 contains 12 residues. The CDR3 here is CSACEPYNEQFF. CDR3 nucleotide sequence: TGCAGCGCTTGTGAGCCCTACAATGAGCAGTTCTTC.

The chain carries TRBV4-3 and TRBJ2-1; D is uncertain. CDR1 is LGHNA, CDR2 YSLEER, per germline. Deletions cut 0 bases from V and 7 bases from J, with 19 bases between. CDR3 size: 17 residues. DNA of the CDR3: TGCGCCAGCAGCCAAGATAGGGCAGGACCTTTACTTAATGAGCAGTTCTTC. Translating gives CASSQDRAGPLLNEQFF.

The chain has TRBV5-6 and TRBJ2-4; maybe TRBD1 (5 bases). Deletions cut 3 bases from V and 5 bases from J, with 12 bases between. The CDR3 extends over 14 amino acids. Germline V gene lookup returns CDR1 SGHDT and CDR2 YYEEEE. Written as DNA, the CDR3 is TGTGCCAGCAGCTCCCCAGGGTTCGAAAACATTCAGTACTTC. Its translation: CASSSPGFENIQYF.

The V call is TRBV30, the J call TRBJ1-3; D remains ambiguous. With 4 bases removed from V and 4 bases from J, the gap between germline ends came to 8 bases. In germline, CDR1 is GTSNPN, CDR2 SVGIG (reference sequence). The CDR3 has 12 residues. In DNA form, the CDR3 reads TGTGCCTGGACGACGGAGGGAAACACCATATATTTT. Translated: CAWTTEGNTIYF.

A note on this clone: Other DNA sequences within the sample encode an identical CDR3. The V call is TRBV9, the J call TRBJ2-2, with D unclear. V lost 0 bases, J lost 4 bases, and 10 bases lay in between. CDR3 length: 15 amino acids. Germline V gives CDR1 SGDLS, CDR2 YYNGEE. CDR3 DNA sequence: TGTGCCAGCAGCGTAGCTACGGGCCTCACCGGGGAGCTGTTTTTT. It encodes CASSVATGLTGELFF.

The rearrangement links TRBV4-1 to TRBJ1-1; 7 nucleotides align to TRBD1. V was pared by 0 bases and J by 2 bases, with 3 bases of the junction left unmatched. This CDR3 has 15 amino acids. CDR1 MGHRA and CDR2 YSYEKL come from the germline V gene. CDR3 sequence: CASSQDTGVNTEAFF. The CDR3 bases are TGCGCCAGCAGCCAAGACACAGGGGTTAACACTGAAGCTTTCTTT.

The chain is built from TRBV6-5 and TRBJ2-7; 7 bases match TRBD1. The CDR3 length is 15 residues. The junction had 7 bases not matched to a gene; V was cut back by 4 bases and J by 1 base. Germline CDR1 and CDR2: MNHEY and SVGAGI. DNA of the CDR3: TGTGCCAGCAGTTGGACCACGACAGGGTCCTACGAGCAGTACTTC. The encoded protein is CASSWTTTGSYEQYF.

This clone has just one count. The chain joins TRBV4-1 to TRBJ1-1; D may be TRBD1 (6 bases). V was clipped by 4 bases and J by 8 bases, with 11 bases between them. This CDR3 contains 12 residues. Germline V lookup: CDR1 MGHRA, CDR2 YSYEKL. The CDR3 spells CASSRKTGEAFF. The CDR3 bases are TGCGCCAGCAGCCGCAAGACAGGAGAAGCTTTCTTT.

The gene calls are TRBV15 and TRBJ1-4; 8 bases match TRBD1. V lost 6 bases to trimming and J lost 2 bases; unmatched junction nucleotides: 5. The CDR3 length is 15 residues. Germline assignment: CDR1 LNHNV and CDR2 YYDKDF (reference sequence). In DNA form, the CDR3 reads TGTGCCACCAGTATCCAGGGGGCGACTAATGAAAAACTGTTTTTT. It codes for CATSIQGATNEKLFF.

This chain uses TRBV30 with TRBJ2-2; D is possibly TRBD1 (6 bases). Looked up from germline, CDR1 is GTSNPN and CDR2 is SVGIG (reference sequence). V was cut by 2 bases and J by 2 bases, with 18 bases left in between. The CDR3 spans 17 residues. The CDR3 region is CAWSSEDRSLNTGELFF. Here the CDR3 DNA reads TGTGCCTGGAGTTCCGAGGACAGAAGCTTAAACACCGGGGAGCTGTTTTTT. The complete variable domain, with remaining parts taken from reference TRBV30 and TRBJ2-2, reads SQTIHQWPATLVQPVGSPLSLECTVEGTSNPNLYWYRQAAGRGLQLLFYSVGIGQISSEVPQNLSASRPQDRQFILSSKKLLLSDSGFYLCAWSSEDRSLNTGELFFGEGSRLTVL.

The CDR3 spells CASSPVGGYNEQFF. The CDR3 region has the DNA TGCGCCAGCAGCCCAGTGGGGGGTTACAATGAGCAGTTCTTC. The genes are TRBV4-3 and TRBJ2-1, with D possibly being TRBD2 (6 bases). Per germline, CDR1 LGHNA and CDR2 YSLEER. Trimming removed 4 bases at V and 4 bases at J, with 11 bases between. The CDR3 length is 14 residues.

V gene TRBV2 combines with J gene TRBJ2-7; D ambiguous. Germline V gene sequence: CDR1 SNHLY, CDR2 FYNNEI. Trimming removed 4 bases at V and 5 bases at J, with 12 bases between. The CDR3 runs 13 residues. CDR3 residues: CASSAPLVDEQYF. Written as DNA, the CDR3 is TGTGCCAGCAGTGCGCCTCTTGTCGACGAGCAGTACTTC. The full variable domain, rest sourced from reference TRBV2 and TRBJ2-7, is EPEVTQTPSHQVTQMGQEVILRCVPISNHLYFYWYRQILGQKVEFLVSFYNNEISEKSEIFDDQFSVERPDGSNFTLKIRSTKLEDSAMYFCASSAPLVDEQYFGPGTRLTVT.

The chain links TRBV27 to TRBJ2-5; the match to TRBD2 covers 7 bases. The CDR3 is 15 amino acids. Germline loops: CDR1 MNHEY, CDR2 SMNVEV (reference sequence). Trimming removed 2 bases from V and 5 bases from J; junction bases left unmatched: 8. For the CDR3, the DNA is TGTGCCAGCAGTTTAGGGGCGGGAGTGATGGAGACCCAGTACTTC. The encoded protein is CASSLGAGVMETQYF.

In DNA form, the CDR3 reads TGCGCCAGCAGCCAAACTGTGAACTACGAGCAGTACTTC. Translated, it gives CASSQTVNYEQYF. This sequence joins TRBV4-1 and TRBJ2-7; D is ambiguous. The CDR3 has 13 amino acids. Per the germline V gene, CDR1 is MGHRA and CDR2 is YSYEKL. V dropped 2 bases and J dropped 3 bases, with 8 bases sitting between them.

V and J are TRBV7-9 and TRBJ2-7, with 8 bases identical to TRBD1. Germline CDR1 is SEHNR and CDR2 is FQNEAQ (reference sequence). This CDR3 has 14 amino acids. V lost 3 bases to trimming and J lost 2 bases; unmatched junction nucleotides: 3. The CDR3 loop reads CASSFRGPAYEQYF. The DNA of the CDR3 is TGTGCCAGCAGCTTCAGGGGGCCCGCCTACGAGCAGTACTTC.

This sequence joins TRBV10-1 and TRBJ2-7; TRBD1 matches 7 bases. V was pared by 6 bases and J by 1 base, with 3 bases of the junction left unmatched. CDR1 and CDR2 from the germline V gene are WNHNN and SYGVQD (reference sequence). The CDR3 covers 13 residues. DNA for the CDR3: TGCGCCAGCAGCCCGGACAGGTCCTACGAGCAGTACTTC. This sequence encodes CASSPDRSYEQYF.

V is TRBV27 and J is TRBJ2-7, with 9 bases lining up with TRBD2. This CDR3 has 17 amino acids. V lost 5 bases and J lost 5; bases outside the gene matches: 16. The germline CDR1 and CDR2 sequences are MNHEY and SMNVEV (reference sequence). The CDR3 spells CASSPISRGGPENEQYF. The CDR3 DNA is TGTGCCAGCAGTCCAATCTCGCGGGGGGGCCCCGAAAACGAGCAGTACTTC.

In DNA, the CDR3 is TGTGCCAGCAGCTGGGACAGCCTCAATCAGCCCCAGCATTTT. This translates into CASSWDSLNQPQHF. V usage is TRBV6-6 and J usage is TRBJ1-5; 7 nucleotides align to TRBD1. The germline V gene encodes CDR1 MNHNY and CDR2 SVGAGI (reference sequence). V lost 6 bases to trimming and J lost 3 bases; unmatched junction nucleotides: 5. The CDR3 consists of 14 residues.

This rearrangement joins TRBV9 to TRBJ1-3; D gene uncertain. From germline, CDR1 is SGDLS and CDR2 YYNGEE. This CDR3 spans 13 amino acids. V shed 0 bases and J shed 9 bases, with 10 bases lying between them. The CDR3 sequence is CASSVDTGGTIYF. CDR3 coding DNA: TGTGCCAGCAGCGTAGATACGGGCGGCACCATATATTTT.